These 10 T cell receptor beta chains were sequenced from one sample in a study of HIV-infected children after antiretroviral therapy interruption (dated by TCRdb to about 2019). The meaning of the sample's treatment or condition label: PENTA 11 planned treatment interruption arm or continuous ART arm. Receptor amplification or capture employed 3' RACE. The sequencer was an Illumina MiSeq. TCR libraries were generated from RNA by a 3' RACE protocol incorporating unique molecular identifiers so that PCR amplification bias could be corrected. TCRdb trimmed public reads at Q25 via fastp, called clones via MiXCR and kept in-frame beta chains. Duplicate CDR3 protein sequences are folded into a single record with the most common DNA and genes. The sample profile shows more than 85,000 distinct CDR3 sequences; 5.5% to 8.5% of them were found once. About 1.1% of the sample comes from the top ten. Material: CD45RA+ CD4+ T cells from PBMCs, pooled from several time points, obtained from a donor given antiretroviral therapy, either interrupted or continuous. Interpreted using the paper, the cell subset or site label stands for: naive CD4+ CD45RA+ CD45RO- T cells. Receptors were obtained from a pool of human donors with HIV.

This clonotype was observed many times. The CDR3 sequence is CSASMGAFVHEQFF. The CDR3 DNA reads as TGCAGTGCTAGTATGGGGGCCTTTGTCCATGAGCAGTTCTTC. V is TRBV20-1 and J is TRBJ2-1; maybe TRBD1 (6 bases). V was clipped by 3 bases and J by 8 bases, with 17 bases between them. Germline CDR1 is DFQATT and CDR2 is SNEGSKA (reference sequence). This CDR3 spans 14 amino acids.

This clonotype was seen repeatedly, ten times or more. The genes are TRBV6-1 and TRBJ2-2; possible D gene TRBD1, 5 bases. CDR1 MNHNS and CDR2 SASEGT come from the germline V gene. The CDR3 contains 16 residues. The germline V and J ends were trimmed by 6 bases and 0 bases, with 14 bases remaining between them. Here the CDR3 DNA reads TGTGCCAGCAGCTTACAGGCACTTGCGAACACCGGGGAGCTGTTTTTT. Residues: CASSLQALANTGELFF.

On this clonotype itself: A clone one base away is much larger, so this may be a read error. The CDR3 ends on some other residue instead of the conserved phenylalanine or tryptophan, so this is likely a read error. The chain uses TRBV5-6 and TRBJ1-1, with D maybe TRBD1 (5 bases). With 4 bases removed from V and 3 bases from J, the gap between germline ends came to 16 bases. The CDR3 contains 15 residues. CDR1 and CDR2 from the germline V gene are SGHDT and YYEEEE. Here the CDR3 reads CASSPAPGRDTEAFL. The CDR3 DNA is TGTGCCAGCAGCCCTGCTCCGGGACGGGACACTGAAGCTTTCCTT.

This clonotype has just a few counts. The chain couples TRBV30 to TRBJ2-6; no definite D call. Per germline, CDR1 GTSNPN and CDR2 SVGIG (reference sequence). The CDR3 totals 14 residues. V lost 5 bases and J lost 2, with 10 bases in between. CDR3 DNA: TGTGCCTGGGTCTCCTGGGCTGGGGCCAACGTCCTGACTTTC. Its translation: CAWVSWAGANVLTF.

This clonotype was observed at least ten times. The rearrangement joins TRBV12-3 or TRBV12-4 to TRBJ2-3; no definite D call. Trimming stripped 7 bases from V and 3 bases from J, with 8 bases between. The CDR3 runs to 12 residues. This chain's CDR3 is CASIQETDTQYF. The CDR3 region has the DNA TGTGCCAGCATCCAGGAAACAGATACGCAGTATTTT.

This clonotype has ten or more counts. The chain is built from TRBV5-1 and TRBJ2-7; D call uncertain. Germline values: CDR1 SGHRS, CDR2 YFSETQ. V was clipped by 0 bases and J by 4 bases, with 8 bases between them. This CDR3 region has 13 residues. The CDR3 here is CASSLDTLYEQYF. The DNA for the CDR3 is TGCGCCAGCAGCTTGGACACTTTGTACGAGCAGTACTTC.

This clonotype appeared many times. The genes are TRBV10-1 and TRBJ2-7, with 8 positions matching TRBD1. The CDR3 sequence is 15 residues long. Germline V lookup: CDR1 WNHNN, CDR2 SYGVQD (reference sequence). V lost 4 bases and J lost 0; bases outside the gene matches: 5. CDR3 sequence: CASSASRGHSYEQYF. The CDR3 DNA is TGCGCCAGCAGTGCATCCAGGGGGCACTCCTACGAGCAGTACTTC.

This clonotype was observed a handful of times. V is TRBV5-1 and J is TRBJ2-5, with D possibly matching TRBD2 (5 bases). The germline CDR1 and CDR2 sequences are SGHRS and YFSETQ. This CDR3 has 13 residues. Trimming stripped 7 bases from V and 5 bases from J, with 15 bases between. CDR3 region: CASESSRGETQYF. In DNA, the CDR3 is TGCGCCAGCGAATCCAGCCGAGGGGAGACCCAGTACTTC.

In its sample, this clonotype was seen many times. The chain joins TRBV12-3 or TRBV12-4 to TRBJ1-6; maybe TRBD1 (6 bases). V dropped 2 bases and J dropped 9 bases, with 23 bases sitting between them. The CDR3 loop spans 18 amino acids. The CDR3 DNA is TGTGCCAGCAGTTTAAGGGGGGAGGAGACGAGGCTTGGTTCACCCCTCCACTTT. This sequence encodes CASSLRGEETRLGSPLHF.

In this sample, this clonotype turned up a few times. This sequence joins TRBV12-3 or TRBV12-4 and TRBJ2-1; 9 positions match TRBD2. The CDR3 loop spans 18 amino acids. V trimming: 5 bases; J trimming: 2 bases; junction bases outside the gene matches: 13. This CDR3 reads CASSPLLGSGSPYNEQFF. The CDR3 region has the DNA TGTGCCAGCAGTCCCCTCCTAGGTAGCGGGAGCCCCTACAATGAGCAGTTCTTC.